Following are 14 T cell receptor beta chains from one sample sequenced in a study of tumor-infiltrating lymphocytes in oesophageal squamous cell carcinoma. TCRdb ran MiXCR on the PCR reads and lists one entry per CDR3 protein. This table holds more than 10,000 distinct CDR3 sequences, approximately 45% found once. The material sequenced was normal esophageal tissue next to the tumor. These receptors were collected from a male donor with esophageal squamous cell carcinoma.

The V and J genes are TRBV27 and TRBJ1-3; D gene ambiguous. Trimming took off 0 bases at V and 0 bases at J, with 6 bases between the two ends. CDR1 and CDR2 (germline): MNHEY, SMNVEV (reference sequence). The CDR3 extends over 15 amino acids. Here the CDR3 DNA reads TGTGCCAGCAGTTTATCCGGTAGCTCTGGAAACACCATATATTTT. Residues: CASSLSGSSGNTIYF.

This clonotype was counted between two and nine times. This sequence joins TRBV7-6 and TRBJ2-3; 7 positions match TRBD2. CDR3 size: 15 residues. Germline loops: CDR1 SGHVS, CDR2 FNYEAQ. Trimming cost V 0 bases and J 5 bases; bases outside gene matches: 5. Here the CDR3 reads CASSLAGTTLDTQYF. The CDR3 DNA reads TGTGCCAGCAGCTTAGCGGGGACTACCCTAGATACGCAGTATTTT.

This sequence joins TRBV5-1 and TRBJ2-5; D call uncertain. The CDR3 runs 13 residues. Trimming removed 3 bases at V and 2 bases at J, with 8 bases between. The germline V gene encodes CDR1 SGHRS and CDR2 YFSETQ. The CDR3 region has the DNA TGCGCCAGCAGCTCTCTGGCTCAAGAGACCCAGTACTTC. It translates to CASSSLAQETQYF.

The chain has TRBV2 and TRBJ1-4, with a possible D match to TRBD1 (5 bases). The J call could be wrong; TRBJ1-5 is a better fit for the DNA end. CDR1 and CDR2 (germline): SNHLY, FYNNEI. The CDR3 covers 11 residues. The CDR3 DNA reads TGTGCCAGCAGTGAAAGGGGACCCCAGCATTTT. This translates into CASSERGPQHF.

This clonotype was seen only a few times. The chain carries TRBV18 and TRBJ2-3; 8 nucleotides agree with TRBD2. V was pared by 2 bases and J by 2 bases, with 6 bases of the junction left unmatched. The V gene's germline CDR1 is KGHSH and CDR2 LQKENI. This CDR3 has 16 amino acids. This CDR3 is CASSPDQRGSTDTQYF. CDR3 bases: TGTGCCAGCTCACCAGATCAGCGGGGGTCCACAGATACGCAGTATTTT.

As regards this clonotype: Relative to the germline gene, one junction end is altered; a read error may explain this. The chain uses TRBV5-1 and TRBJ1-1; D remains unclear. Germline CDR1 and CDR2: SGHRS and YFSETQ. The CDR3 is made up of 14 amino acids. CDR3 sequence (DNA): TGCGCCAGCAGCTTGGACGGATACACCGGGGAGCTGTATTTT. Translation gives CASSLDGYTGELYF.

This chain links TRBV7-3 with TRBJ2-1, with a possible D match to TRBD2 (6 bases). CDR1 is SGHTA, CDR2 FQGTGA, per germline. This CDR3 has 17 amino acids. Trimming took off 5 bases at V and 5 bases at J, with 22 bases between the two ends. The CDR3 nucleotides read TGTGCCAGCAGCCCCCAGGCCCTAGGACTACGAGACAATGAGCAGTTCTTC. Amino acids: CASSPQALGLRDNEQFF. The full variable domain, its missing parts supplied by reference TRBV7-3 and TRBJ2-1, is GAGVSQTPSNKVTEKGKYVELRCDPISGHTALYWYRQSLGQGPEFLIYFQGTGAADDSGLPNDRFFAVRPEGSVSTLKIQRTERGDSAVYLCASSPQALGLRDNEQFFGPGTRLTVL.

In this sample, this clonotype is medium-sized. This chain joins TRBV7-2 and TRBJ1-1; perhaps TRBD1 as D (6 bases). The CDR3 is 18 amino acids. Germline lookup yields CDR1 SGHTA and CDR2 FQGNSA. V was clipped by 2 bases and J by 1 base, with 20 bases between them. CDR3 DNA: TGTGCCAGCAGCTTATTTTTGGTTGGGGGCAGGAGGAACACTGAAGCTTTCTTT. This sequence encodes CASSLFLVGGRRNTEAFF.

The rearrangement uses TRBV7-3 and TRBJ2-3, with D possibly TRBD2 on 5 matching bases. The tail of the sequence fits TRBJ2-2 better, so the J call may be wrong. The CDR3 covers 13 residues. The germline gives CDR1 SGHTA, CDR2 FQGTGA. CDR3 sequence: CASSRTEGGELFF. The CDR3 region has the DNA TGTGCCAGCAGCCGGACTGAGGGCGGGGAGCTGTTTTTT.

The CDR3 region is CASSLGDRASAYNEQFF. Written as DNA, the CDR3 is TGTGCCAGCAGCTTAGGGGACCGCGCTAGCGCCTACAATGAGCAGTTCTTC. The chain has TRBV7-3 and TRBJ2-7, with D perhaps TRBD2 (6 bases). With the DNA end fitting TRBJ2-1 better, the J assignment may be wrong. The CDR3 totals 17 residues. CDR1 is SGHTA and CDR2 is FQGTGA in the germline V gene.

The V call is TRBV7-3, the J call TRBJ1-1; D is uncertain. The CDR3 spans 13 residues. V lost 5 bases and J lost 6, with 13 bases in between. Germline V CDR1 and CDR2: SGHTA, FQGTGA. Written as DNA, the CDR3 is TGTGCCAGCAGCCCCCAGGCGAATTCTGAAGCTTTCTTT. It encodes CASSPQANSEAFF. The full variable domain, in which reference TRBV7-3 and TRBJ1-1 provide the parts outside the CDR3, is GAGVSQTPSNKVTEKGKYVELRCDPISGHTALYWYRQSLGQGPEFLIYFQGTGAADDSGLPNDRFFAVRPEGSVSTLKIQRTERGDSAVYLCASSPQANSEAFFGQGTRLTVV.

The chain links TRBV6-1 to TRBJ1-6; a weak D match, TRBD1 (6 bases). The closer fit of TRBJ2-7 to the DNA end suggests the J call may be wrong. The germline V gene encodes CDR1 MNHNS and CDR2 SASEGT. The CDR3 has 15 residues. As DNA, the CDR3 is TGTGCCAGCAGTCATCGCTATCCACAGGGCTACGAGCAGTACTTC. It translates to CASSHRYPQGYEQYF.

The V and J genes are TRBV7-3 and TRBJ2-3; maybe TRBD1 (6 bases). Looked up from germline, CDR1 is SGHTA and CDR2 is FQGTGA. V was clipped by 5 bases and J by 2 bases, with 14 bases between them. The CDR3 is 15 residues long. CDR3 nucleotides: TGTGCCAGCAGCAAAACCGGGACAATCACAGATACGCAGTATTTT. This gives the protein CASSKTGTITDTQYF. Supplemented by reference TRBV7-3 and TRBJ2-3, the full variable domain reads GAGVSQTPSNKVTEKGKYVELRCDPISGHTALYWYRQSLGQGPEFLIYFQGTGAADDSGLPNDRFFAVRPEGSVSTLKIQRTERGDSAVYLCASSKTGTITDTQYFGPGTRLTVL.

The chain carries TRBV4-3 and TRBJ2-3; 7 bases align to TRBD1. The closer fit of TRBJ2-1 to the DNA end suggests the J call may be wrong. The CDR3 is 16 residues long. The germline V gene has CDR1 LGHNA and CDR2 YSLEER. In nucleotides, the CDR3 is TGCGCCAGCAGCCAAGATCCCCTAGGGGGCGACAATGAGCAGTTCTTC. It is translated as CASSQDPLGGDNEQFF.